These 31 T cell receptor beta chains were all obtained from the same sample, sequenced in a study of blood T cell repertoires in COVID-19. Profiling relied on immunoSEQ multiplex PCR, and the TCRdb table lists in-frame clones only, not all of them. The profile covers 50,000 or so clones, with roughly 87% appearing a single time and 5% to 7% taken by the ten largest. Sequencing input: peripheral blood. The receptor set was obtained from a man in his fifties or sixties with active COVID-19.

This clone showed up just once. For the CDR3, the DNA is TGTGCCAGCACGACGAGGGGGCGTGGTGTGAATGAGCAGTTCTTC. It yields the protein CASTTRGRGVNEQFF. This chain links TRBV5-8 with TRBJ2-1, with 7 bases matching TRBD1. With 6 bases clipped from V and 7 bases from J, the junction kept 13 bases outside the gene matches. Germline lookup yields CDR1 SGHTS and CDR2 YDEGEE. The CDR3 loop spans 15 amino acids.

This rearrangement joins TRBV6-9 to TRBJ1-1; D unresolved. Trimming took 2 bases from V and 5 from J, leaving 6 bases between them. In germline, CDR1 is MNHGY, CDR2 SVAAGI. This CDR3 region has 12 residues. The CDR3 bases are TGTGCCAGCAGTTATCAGGCGACTGAAGCTTTCTTT. It specifies CASSYQATEAFF.

The chain combines TRBV4-2 with TRBJ1-5; D gene unclear. The V end was cut by 0 bases, the J end by 3 bases, with 6 bases between. Germline CDR1 and CDR2: LGHNA and YNFKEQ. The CDR3 length is 14 residues. The CDR3 spells CASSQDLINQPQHF. CDR3 sequence (DNA): TGTGCCAGCAGCCAAGACCTAATCAATCAGCCCCAGCATTTT.

This clone was counted only a few times. The chain links TRBV5-4 to TRBJ2-7, with D tentatively TRBD2 (6 bases). Trimming cost V 4 bases and J 0 bases, with 17 bases left between them. The CDR3 has 16 amino acids. CDR1 is SGHNT, CDR2 YYREEE, per germline (reference sequence). The DNA for the CDR3 is TGTGCCAGCAGCCCTCAGGGAGGACGGAACTCCTACGAGCAGTACTTC. Its translation is CASSPQGGRNSYEQYF.

The table lists this clone with a few counts. The J gene is TRBJ2-7, the V gene TRBV5-1, with D uncertain. V was cut by 4 bases and J by 6 bases, with 11 bases left in between. Germline V gives CDR1 SGHRS, CDR2 YFSETQ. CDR3 length: 12 residues. CDR3 in amino acids: CASSLPGFEQYF. In nucleotides, the CDR3 is TGCGCCAGCAGCCTACCTGGTTTCGAGCAGTACTTC.

Here the CDR3 DNA reads TGTGCTAGTGGTTTTCAGGCGAACACTGAAGCTTTCTTT. This codes for CASGFQANTEAFF. The J gene is TRBJ1-1, the V gene TRBV12-5; D is unresolved. This CDR3 region has 13 residues. V was clipped by 3 bases and J by 1 base, with 6 bases between them. The germline V gene encodes CDR1 LGHNT and CDR2 FRNRAP.

The V and J genes are TRBV5-1 and TRBJ2-7; the D gene is possibly TRBD1 (6 bases). Germline V gives CDR1 SGHRS, CDR2 YFSETQ. The CDR3 is 14 residues long. The V and J ends lost 4 bases and 4 bases respectively, with 15 bases between them. CDR3 DNA: TGCGCCAGCAGCCAAACAGGGCCCCAGTACGAGCAGTACTTC. It encodes CASSQTGPQYEQYF.

The genes are TRBV6-2 or TRBV6-3 and TRBJ1-6, with D tentatively TRBD1 (5 bases). The length of the CDR3 is 14 residues. Germline V gene data show CDR1 as MNHEY and CDR2 as SVGEGT. V was clipped by 2 bases and J by 10 bases, with 12 bases between them. The CDR3 DNA reads TGTGCCAGCAGTTACCAGGGAATCAGCTCACCCCTCCACTTT. Its translation is CASSYQGISSPLHF.

The genes are TRBV5-6 and TRBJ1-2, with D unresolved. Germline V gene data show CDR1 as SGHDT and CDR2 as YYEEEE. V was clipped by 0 bases and J by 6 bases, with 12 bases between them. The CDR3 is made up of 14 amino acids. CDR3 nucleotide sequence: TGTGCCAGCAGCTTGGAGGCGGGAGGCAATGGCTACACCTTC. This sequence encodes CASSLEAGGNGYTF.

The chain recombines TRBV5-4 with TRBJ2-7, with 7 bases fitting TRBD1. V shed 9 bases, J shed 7 bases, and the junction held 16 bases outside the gene matches. The CDR3 is 14 residues long. Germline CDR1 is SGHNT and CDR2 is YYREEE (reference sequence). In DNA, the CDR3 is TGTGCCACCAAGAGGACAGGCGGGCTTAAAGAGCAGTACTTC. Translation gives CATKRTGGLKEQYF.

The CDR3 region has the DNA TGTGCCAGCAGCTTAGGTTCAGGGGCCAACGTCCTGACTTTC. Its protein product is CASSLGSGANVLTF. V is TRBV7-9 and J is TRBJ2-6, with D unclear. The CDR3 contains 14 residues. V was shortened by 1 base and J by 4 bases, with 5 bases between the two germline ends. Germline loops: CDR1 SEHNR, CDR2 FQNEAQ (reference sequence).

V and J are TRBV25-1 and TRBJ2-1, with 7 positions matching TRBD2. V was pared by 7 bases and J by 3 bases, with 9 bases of the junction left unmatched. The CDR3 spans 15 residues. Germline V CDR1 and CDR2: MGHDK, SYGVNS. The CDR3 protein is CASMGGGDGYNEQFF. CDR3 sequence (DNA): TGTGCCAGCATGGGTGGGGGGGATGGCTACAATGAGCAGTTCTTC.

The rearrangement links TRBV30 to TRBJ2-3; a weak D match, TRBD1 (6 bases). Trimming took 0 bases from V and 5 from J, leaving 12 bases between them. The length of the CDR3 is 14 residues. Germline-derived CDR1 and CDR2 are GTSNPN and SVGIG (reference sequence). DNA for the CDR3: TGTGCCTGGAGTGTTTCAGGGGCAGGAGATACGCAGTATTTT. This codes for CAWSVSGAGDTQYF.

The V gene is TRBV5-1, the J gene TRBJ2-3, with 7 bases fitting TRBD1. The junction had 7 bases not matched to a gene; V was cut back by 3 bases and J by 0 bases. Per germline, CDR1 SGHRS and CDR2 YFSETQ. The CDR3 contains 16 residues. The CDR3 loop reads CASSSLDRDSTDTQYF. The CDR3 DNA is TGCGCCAGCAGCTCCCTTGACAGGGATAGCACAGATACGCAGTATTTT.

The chain has TRBV2 and TRBJ2-2, with 8 bases identical to TRBD2. Germline CDR1 reads SNHLY; CDR2 reads FYNNEI. The V segment lost 6 bases and the J segment 5 bases; nucleotides outside the gene matches: 8. CDR3 length equals 15 residues. The CDR3 sequence is CASRRGGGPTGELFF. The CDR3 nucleotides read TGTGCCAGCAGGCGGGGCGGGGGGCCGACCGGGGAGCTGTTTTTT.

The chain has TRBV3-1 (or the pseudogene TRBV3-2) and TRBJ2-3; D gene unclear. CDR3 length: 11 amino acids. The germline CDR1 and CDR2 sequences are LGHDT and YNNKEL (reference sequence). The V end lost 4 bases, the J end lost 3 bases, and 2 bases lay between the germline ends. The CDR3 here is CASSLTDTQYF. The CDR3, as DNA: TGTGCCAGCAGCCTAACAGATACGCAGTATTTT.

This chain connects TRBV30 to TRBJ2-1; D may be TRBD2 (5 bases). The germline V gene has CDR1 GTSNPN and CDR2 SVGIG (reference sequence). The CDR3 consists of 12 residues. V dropped 2 bases and J dropped 8 bases, with 10 bases sitting between them. CDR3 residues: CAWSRGFDEQFF. The CDR3 nucleotides read TGTGCCTGGAGTCGGGGATTTGATGAGCAGTTCTTC.

V gene TRBV4-1 combines with J gene TRBJ2-7; no definite D call. This CDR3 spans 14 amino acids. Germline V lookup: CDR1 MGHRA, CDR2 YSYEKL. V was shortened by 2 bases and J by 4 bases, with 12 bases between the two germline ends. The CDR3 protein is CASSQQVETYEQYF. In DNA form, the CDR3 reads TGCGCCAGCAGCCAACAGGTAGAGACGTACGAGCAGTACTTC.

The chain joins TRBV4-1 to TRBJ2-2; TRBD1 agrees at 8 bases. V lost 2 bases to trimming and J lost 4 bases; unmatched junction nucleotides: 3. This CDR3 region has 15 residues. Germline V gene sequence: CDR1 MGHRA, CDR2 YSYEKL. For the CDR3, the DNA is TGCGCCAGCAGCCAACGGACAGGGTTCACCGGGGAGCTGTTTTTT. Amino acids: CASSQRTGFTGELFF.

The gene calls are TRBV12-5 and TRBJ2-7, with 7 bases lining up with TRBD1. The V gene end was trimmed by 1 base and the J gene end by 5 bases; junction bases not matched to a gene: 5. The CDR3 spans 14 residues. Germline-derived CDR1 and CDR2 are LGHNT and FRNRAP. This CDR3 is CASGLADRANEQYF. CDR3 in DNA: TGTGCTAGTGGTTTGGCCGACAGGGCCAACGAGCAGTACTTC.

The J gene is TRBJ2-7, the V gene TRBV5-4; tentative D call: TRBD1 (6 bases). Germline assignment: CDR1 SGHNT and CDR2 YYREEE (reference sequence). This CDR3 is 14 amino acids long. Trimming removed 2 bases from V and 4 bases from J, with 13 bases in between. CDR3 in amino acids: CASSFRDTPYEQYF. CDR3 nucleotide sequence: TGTGCCAGCAGCTTCCGGGACACTCCATACGAGCAGTACTTC.

The chain has TRBV18 and TRBJ1-6; D perhaps matches TRBD1 (5 bases). V lost 1 base to trimming and J lost 7 bases, with 11 bases between them. From germline, CDR1 is KGHSH and CDR2 LQKENI. The CDR3 is 15 residues long. The CDR3 protein is CASSPLQGSNSPLHF. The CDR3 DNA reads TGTGCCAGCTCACCACTTCAGGGCAGCAATTCACCCCTCCACTTT.

In its sample, this clone was seen once. The chain uses TRBV27 and TRBJ2-3; 9 bases are a match to TRBD2. Germline V CDR1 and CDR2: MNHEY, SMNVEV (reference sequence). The V segment lost 1 base and the J segment 3 bases; nucleotides outside the gene matches: 5. There are 16 residues in the CDR3. The CDR3 sequence: CASSLLSSGGTDTQYF. The CDR3 DNA reads TGTGCCAGCAGTTTATTGTCCAGCGGGGGGACAGATACGCAGTATTTT.

The rearrangement joins TRBV12-5 to TRBJ2-5, with 11 bases lining up with TRBD2. The V segment lost 6 bases and the J segment 9 bases; nucleotides outside the gene matches: 6. The CDR3 loop spans 13 amino acids. Germline CDR1 reads LGHNT; CDR2 reads FRNRAP. The CDR3: CASGVSGRGAQYF. The CDR3 coding sequence is TGTGCTAGTGGAGTTAGCGGGAGGGGGGCCCAGTACTTC.

V and J are TRBV6-2 or TRBV6-3 and TRBJ2-1; 12 positions match TRBD2. Germline loops: CDR1 MNHEY, CDR2 SVGEGT. Losses at the gene ends were 0 bases for V and 4 bases for J; bases not matched to a gene: 4. CDR3 length: 17 amino acids. CDR3 amino acids: CASSYSPSGGVYNEQFF. In DNA, the CDR3 is TGTGCCAGCAGTTACTCGCCTAGCGGGGGGGTTTACAATGAGCAGTTCTTC.

The chain has TRBV27 and TRBJ2-7; possibly TRBD1 for D (5 bases). The CDR3 consists of 18 residues. Trimming removed 0 bases at V and 3 bases at J, with 21 bases between. From germline, CDR1 is MNHEY and CDR2 SMNVEV (reference sequence). This chain's CDR3 is CASSLSPLRDRFIYEQYF. CDR3 nucleotide sequence: TGTGCCAGCAGTTTATCGCCCCTCCGTGACAGATTTATCTACGAGCAGTACTTC.

CDR3 residues: CASSPGRGQGYNEQFF. DNA of the CDR3: TGTGCCAGCAGCCCGGGTAGGGGACAGGGGTACAATGAGCAGTTCTTC. The chain carries TRBV3-1 (or the pseudogene TRBV3-2) and TRBJ2-1, with 10 positions matching TRBD1. Looked up from germline, CDR1 is LGHDT and CDR2 is YNNKEL (reference sequence). V trimming: 4 bases; J trimming: 4 bases; junction bases outside the gene matches: 7. There are 16 residues in the CDR3.

The chain couples TRBV4-3 to TRBJ1-5; no reliable D call. Germline lookup yields CDR1 LGHNA and CDR2 YSLEER. The CDR3 runs to 14 residues. Trimming pared 2 bases from V and 2 bases from J, leaving 7 bases between. CDR3 in DNA: TGCGCCAGCAGCCAACGGCAGGGCAATCAGCCCCAGCATTTT. This sequence encodes CASSQRQGNQPQHF.

The chain links TRBV27 to TRBJ2-1; D is perhaps TRBD1 (6 bases). Germline V gene lookup returns CDR1 MNHEY and CDR2 SMNVEV (reference sequence). This CDR3 has 13 amino acids. The V gene lost 5 bases and the J gene lost 6 bases, with 11 bases spanning the gap. The CDR3: CASSQTGSNEQFF. The CDR3 nucleotides read TGTGCCAGCAGTCAAACAGGGAGCAATGAGCAGTTCTTC.

The genes are TRBV4-1 and TRBJ2-7; D is undetermined. CDR3 length equals 15 residues. V gave up 1 base and J gave up 5 bases, with 15 bases separating them. Germline values: CDR1 MGHRA, CDR2 YSYEKL. In DNA, the CDR3 is TGCGCCAGCAGCCAAGTGGGCAGTGCCCCTCACGAGCAGTACTTC. It translates to CASSQVGSAPHEQYF.

The chain is built from TRBV6-2 or TRBV6-3 and TRBJ2-7, with unresolved D. Germline V CDR1 and CDR2: MNHEY, SVGEGT. The CDR3 runs 15 residues. The V end lost 6 bases, the J end lost 3 bases, and 18 bases lay between the germline ends. CDR3 nucleotides: TGTGCCAGCAGCGAGCTTCTGGCATCGGGCTACGAGCAGTACTTC. Translating gives CASSELLASGYEQYF.